This T cell receptor (beta chain) stems from a study of beta chain features in type 1 diabetes. Study-wide results and limits: Within each of all four CD4+ subsets, Type 1 diabetes patients had TCRB CDR3s that were moderately but significantly shorter.

Notes on this clone: Its antigen is still unknown.

The investigators reverse transcribed all of the isolated RNA, so they sequenced expressed TCRB transcripts. Produced via immunoSEQ multiplex PCR; TCRdb's table is partial and in-frame only. Of hundreds of thousands of clones in the sample, around an eighth are singletons; the top ten hold about 0.02%. The CDR3 length is 13 residues. Germline V gene data show CDR1 as MNHEY and CDR2 as SMNVEV (reference sequence). Trimming cost V 5 bases and J 1 base, with 5 bases left between them. Sample: naive CD4+ T cells from blood. The receptor was isolated from a man between 18 and 29 years old with type 1 diabetes. The chain has TRBV27 and TRBJ2-2; D is unresolved. CDR3: CASSQQNTGELFF. The CDR3 DNA is TGTGCCAGCAGTCAACAGAACACCGGGGAGCTGTTTTTT.